This T cell receptor (beta chain) was retrieved from a study of blood T cell repertoires in COVID-19. The length of the CDR3 is 14 residues. Germline V gene sequence: CDR1 MNHEY, CDR2 SVGAGI. Trimming pared 6 bases from V and 5 bases from J, leaving 17 bases between. Repertoires were generated with immunoSEQ multiplex PCR, while TCRdb's copy carries only in-frame clones and drops some. The table has 200,000 to 300,000 clones, 86% seen once; the top ten hold over 1.5%. The receptor was isolated from a man aged 30 to 39 with active or convalescent COVID-19. Sequencing input: peripheral blood. The chain employs TRBV6-5 and TRBJ2-7, with D possibly TRBD1 on 6 matching bases. CDR3: CASSIQGRSDEQYF. CDR3 in DNA: TGTGCCAGCAGCATACAGGGTCGATCGGACGAGCAGTACTTC.